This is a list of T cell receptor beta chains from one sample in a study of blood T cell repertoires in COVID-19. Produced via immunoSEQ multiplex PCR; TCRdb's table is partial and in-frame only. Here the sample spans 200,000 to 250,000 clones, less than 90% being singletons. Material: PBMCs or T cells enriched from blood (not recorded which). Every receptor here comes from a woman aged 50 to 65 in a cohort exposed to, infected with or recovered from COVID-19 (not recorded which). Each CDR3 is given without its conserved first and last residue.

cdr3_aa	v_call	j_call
ASSSSYEQY	TRBV5-1	TRBJ2-7
ASSLKGGTGELF	TRBV27	TRBJ2-2
ASSLLSGNQPQH	TRBV28	TRBJ1-5
ASSLARQPNQPQH	TRBV7-2	TRBJ1-5
ATSDTGGGAPDTQY	TRBV24-1	TRBJ2-3
AWSEGRGPRNQPQH	TRBV30	TRBJ1-5
ASSYSPGELF	TRBV7-8	TRBJ2-2
ASSQEGGESYEQY	TRBV4-2	TRBJ2-7
ASSLGADRVFTQY	TRBV5-1	TRBJ2-3
ASSLGGQGPSEAF	TRBV5-1	TRBJ1-1
ASSPALGSPNTGELF	TRBV7-8	TRBJ2-2
ATKSGEGGELF	TRBV24-1	TRBJ2-2
ASSAEGRGWLF	TRBV5-1	TRBJ2-2
ASSLSQGLEVSPLH	TRBV5-1	TRBJ1-6
ASSLAGDFGQPQH	TRBV5-1	TRBJ1-5
ASSQGLADNEQF	TRBV7-9	TRBJ2-1
ASSPSGGHNEQF	TRBV18	TRBJ2-1
ASSQESGIGYT	TRBV4-1	TRBJ1-2
ASSGTDYYEQY	TRBV19	TRBJ2-7
ASTLGLKEETQY	TRBV9	TRBJ2-5
ATSRDPRAREETQY	TRBV15	TRBJ2-5
ASSSQTSGGQETQY	TRBV9	TRBJ2-5
ASSWRLAGYQETQY	TRBV5-8	TRBJ2-5
ASSIPGTTYGTQY	TRBV5-4	TRBJ2-3
ASAGGHGNTIY	TRBV19	TRBJ1-3
ASSQPGTGGYGYT	TRBV4-2	TRBJ1-2
ASLSATGLTY	TRBV6-5	TRBJ2-7
ASSLLRGPAF	TRBV28	TRBJ1-1
ASSPREGGNTQY	TRBV5-1	TRBJ2-3
ASSQALGAPA	TRBV4-3	TRBJ1-1
SVRVLTEAF	TRBV29-1	TRBJ1-1
ASSTSLRVLGDGYT	TRBV19	TRBJ1-2
ASIQGQGDTEAF	TRBV5-1	TRBJ1-1
ASSQETSGGARYNEQF	TRBV4-1	TRBJ2-1
ASSPGTGTADTQY	TRBV5-1	TRBJ2-3
SASSTGNQPQH	TRBV20-1	TRBJ1-5
SATGLHGYT	TRBV20-1	TRBJ1-2
ASSVPTRYEQY	TRBV2	TRBJ2-7
ASSENRGQGYGYGYT	TRBV25-1	TRBJ1-2
ASSDRQGRTGELF	TRBV5-1	TRBJ2-2
ASSQRDRVPGYGYT	TRBV4-1	TRBJ1-2
ASSLGLAGGQRDEQF	TRBV7-8	TRBJ2-1
ASSSGGGIYGYT	TRBV7-9	TRBJ1-2
ASSRQGYTEAF	TRBV28	TRBJ1-1
ASSRLSTDTQY	TRBV2	TRBJ2-3
AGSGGSTDTQY	TRBV2	TRBJ2-3
ATSASGGANEQF	TRBV24-1	TRBJ2-1
ASSLLGRDTGSGGYT	TRBV5-1	TRBJ1-2
ASSIGDRPGPQH	TRBV19	TRBJ1-5
ASRDIRVEAF	TRBV6-5	TRBJ1-1
ASSLGQVIYEQY	TRBV5-1	TRBJ2-7
ASTQAGSGGALSDEQF	TRBV7-9	TRBJ2-1
ASSQDRAYGYT	TRBV3-1/TRBV3-2	TRBJ1-2
ASSGQGFETQY	TRBV7-2	TRBJ2-5
ASSPQGAILASPLH	TRBV18	TRBJ1-6
ASSHGGTVNNYGYT	TRBV5-1	TRBJ1-2
ASSQWDSLNYGYT	TRBV14	TRBJ1-2
ASSISDRGPYEQY	TRBV11-2	TRBJ2-7
ATGPSGALTDTQY	TRBV24-1	TRBJ2-3